A single sample is the source of the 23 T cell receptor beta chains below, sequenced in a study of T cells after somatic rescue of genetic block. Clones were sequenced by immunoSEQ multiplex PCR, and TCRdb holds only the in-frame ones, with some missing. The data show approximately 110,000 clones, with 75% to 95% seen just once and about 1.5% held by the top ten. What was sequenced was peripheral blood mononuclear cells (PBMCs). These receptors were obtained from a woman younger than 35.

This chain uses TRBV30 with TRBJ1-1, with TRBD1 as a possible D gene (6 bases). V was trimmed by 2 bases and J by 11 bases, leaving 12 bases between them. From germline, CDR1 is GTSNPN and CDR2 SVGIG (reference sequence). CDR3 length equals 11 residues. The CDR3 sequence: CAWSRGRGAFF. In DNA form, the CDR3 reads TGTGCCTGGAGTCGGGGGAGGGGGGCTTTCTTT.

The rearrangement links TRBV7-9 to TRBJ1-1, with D possibly matching TRBD1 (5 bases). CDR3 size: 16 residues. Germline V gene lookup returns CDR1 SEHNR and CDR2 FQNEAQ (reference sequence). The V end lost 6 bases, the J end lost 1 base, and 18 bases lay between the germline ends. CDR3 amino acids: CASRPRSGQKNTEAFF. The DNA for the CDR3 is TGTGCCAGCAGGCCACGTTCAGGACAAAAGAACACTGAAGCTTTCTTT.

The chain is built from TRBV7-7 and TRBJ2-5, with D maybe TRBD1 (6 bases). This CDR3 comprises 13 residues. V was clipped by 5 bases and J by 6 bases, with 13 bases between them. Germline V gives CDR1 SSHAT, CDR2 FNYEAQ (reference sequence). The CDR3, as DNA: TGTGCCAGCAGCGAAGGGGGTGGGCAGACCCAGTACTTC. This codes for CASSEGGGQTQYF.

The chain is built from TRBV7-2 and TRBJ2-1, with 13 positions matching TRBD2. The V and J ends lost 4 bases and 8 bases, in that order; junction bases with no gene match: 5. Germline CDR1 SGHTA, CDR2 FQGNSA. The CDR3 is 15 residues long. Here the CDR3 DNA reads TGTGCCAGCAGCTACACTAGCGGGGGGGAGGATGAGCAGTTCTTC. This codes for CASSYTSGGEDEQFF. The whole variable domain, filled in from reference TRBV7-2 and TRBJ2-1, reads GAGVSQSPSNKVTEKGKDVELRCDPISGHTALYWYRQSLGQGLEFLIYFQGNSAPDKSGLPSDRFSAERTGGSVSTLTIQRTQQEDSAVYLCASSYTSGGEDEQFFGPGTRLTVL.

This rearrangement joins TRBV9 to TRBJ2-7, with a possible D match to TRBD1 (6 bases). CDR1 SGDLS and CDR2 YYNGEE come from the germline V gene. The CDR3 totals 15 residues. With 5 bases removed from V and 5 bases from J, the gap between germline ends came to 20 bases. The CDR3: CASSAEGVEGDEQYF. Here the CDR3 DNA reads TGTGCCAGCAGTGCTGAGGGGGTGGAAGGGGACGAGCAGTACTTC.

This sequence joins TRBV5-8 and TRBJ2-7, with D uncertain. V lost 0 bases and J 6 bases, leaving 13 bases between the germline ends. CDR1 SGHTS and CDR2 YDEGEE come from the germline V gene. The CDR3 spans 14 residues. CDR3 bases: TGTGCCAGCAGCTTGGGGCCGACGGGTCGCGAGCAGTACTTC. Its translation is CASSLGPTGREQYF.

The chain couples TRBV15 to TRBJ2-2, with D tentatively TRBD1 (6 bases). The V gene's germline CDR1 is LNHNV and CDR2 YYDKDF (reference sequence). Deletions cut 0 bases from V and 6 bases from J, with 11 bases between. This CDR3 is 15 amino acids long. As DNA, the CDR3 is TGTGCCACCAGCAGAGAAACAGGGTCGGCCGGGGAGCTGTTTTTT. Amino acids: CATSRETGSAGELFF.

The rearrangement uses TRBV2 and TRBJ2-5, with 12 bases lining up with TRBD2. There are 15 residues in the CDR3. The germline V gene encodes CDR1 SNHLY and CDR2 FYNNEI. Trimming removed 6 bases from V and 4 bases from J; junction bases left unmatched: 6. The CDR3 region has the DNA TGTGCCAGCAGCCTAGGACTAGCGGGATTAGAGACCCAGTACTTC. It specifies CASSLGLAGLETQYF.

This chain uses TRBV4-2 with TRBJ2-1, with D perhaps TRBD1 (6 bases). The CDR3 loop spans 13 amino acids. The V gene's germline CDR1 is LGHNA and CDR2 YNFKEQ. Trimming pared 2 bases from V and 8 bases from J, leaving 10 bases between. This CDR3 reads CASSQNRDDEQFF. The CDR3 DNA reads TGTGCCAGCAGCCAAAACAGGGACGATGAGCAGTTCTTC.

The V call is TRBV7-9, the J call TRBJ2-3; TRBD2 aligns across 8 bases. After removal of 10 bases from V and 4 bases from J, the junction contained 10 bases not matched to a gene. Per germline, CDR1 SEHNR and CDR2 FQNEAQ (reference sequence). This CDR3 is built from 14 residues. CDR3 amino acids: CAIGAGVGADTQYF. The CDR3 region has the DNA TGTGCCATCGGAGCGGGGGTGGGGGCAGATACGCAGTATTTT.

This chain links TRBV18 with TRBJ2-3; D unclear. The CDR3 length is 16 residues. Per germline, CDR1 KGHSH and CDR2 LQKENI. The germline V and J ends were trimmed by 8 bases and 4 bases, with 22 bases remaining between them. CDR3 region: CASHHLPNPLADTQYF. The CDR3 coding sequence is TGTGCCAGCCATCACTTACCCAACCCGCTCGCAGATACGCAGTATTTT.

The chain links TRBV27 to TRBJ1-2, with 8 nucleotides matching TRBD1. Losses at the gene ends were 5 bases for V and 0 bases for J; bases not matched to a gene: 8. Germline V gene sequence: CDR1 MNHEY, CDR2 SMNVEV (reference sequence). CDR3 length equals 16 residues. The CDR3 spells CASSQDTGGTNYGYTF. CDR3 sequence (DNA): TGTGCCAGCAGTCAGGACACAGGGGGAACTAACTATGGCTACACCTTC.

V and J are TRBV9 and TRBJ2-1, with D possibly matching TRBD1 (6 bases). CDR1 SGDLS and CDR2 YYNGEE come from the germline V gene. This CDR3 is built from 16 residues. Trimming stripped 5 bases from V and 4 bases from J, with 19 bases between. CDR3 sequence: CASSWGPQASYNEQFF. CDR3 in DNA: TGTGCCAGCAGTTGGGGGCCCCAAGCTTCATACAATGAGCAGTTCTTC.

This sequence joins TRBV10-3 and TRBJ2-1, with 7 bases identical to TRBD1. This CDR3 has 15 residues. With 0 bases clipped from V and 3 bases from J, the junction kept 2 bases outside the gene matches. Germline V CDR1 and CDR2: ENHRY, SYGVKD. This CDR3 is CAISESGQFYNEQFF. The CDR3 DNA follows: TGTGCCATCAGTGAGTCGGGACAGTTCTACAATGAGCAGTTCTTC.

This chain links TRBV7-9 with TRBJ2-3; D tentatively reads TRBD1 or TRBD2 (6 bases each). The CDR3 loop spans 13 amino acids. Per the germline V gene, CDR1 is SEHNR and CDR2 is FQNEAQ (reference sequence). V lost 2 bases and J 6 bases, leaving 9 bases between the germline ends. CDR3 loop: CASSLMGGDTQYF. DNA for the CDR3: TGTGCCAGCAGCTTAATGGGGGGCGATACGCAGTATTTT.

This sequence joins TRBV29-1 and TRBJ2-1; D might be TRBD1 or TRBD2, each matching 6 bases. Between the trimmed V and J ends, which lost 7 bases and 7 bases, there was a span of 23 bases. This CDR3 is built from 15 residues. In germline, CDR1 is SQVTM, CDR2 ANQGSEA. In DNA form, the CDR3 reads TGCAGCGCCCGTACAGGGCTAGCGCCGGATAATGAGCAGTTCTTC. Protein product: CSARTGLAPDNEQFF.

The V call is TRBV30, the J call TRBJ2-2, with D tentatively TRBD1 (5 bases). V was clipped by 2 bases and J by 5 bases, with 6 bases between them. The germline gives CDR1 GTSNPN, CDR2 SVGIG (reference sequence). The CDR3 length is 12 residues. The CDR3 reads CAWSSGTGELFF. DNA for the CDR3: TGTGCCTGGAGTTCAGGGACCGGGGAGCTGTTTTTT. The full variable domain, rest sourced from reference TRBV30 and TRBJ2-2, is SQTIHQWPATLVQPVGSPLSLECTVEGTSNPNLYWYRQAAGRGLQLLFYSVGIGQISSEVPQNLSASRPQDRQFILSSKKLLLSDSGFYLCAWSSGTGELFFGEGSRLTVL.

The chain combines TRBV5-4 with TRBJ2-7; the D gene is possibly TRBD1 (5 bases). Germline CDR1 SGHNT, CDR2 YYREEE (reference sequence). The V end was cut by 1 base, the J end by 4 bases, with 15 bases between. The CDR3 runs to 15 residues. For the CDR3, the DNA is TGTGCCAGCAGCTTGTACGGACACGGACCATACGAGCAGTACTTC. It specifies CASSLYGHGPYEQYF.

The DNA for the CDR3 is TGTGCCAGCAGTTACAGGGGGCGCACAGGGAATTCACCCCTCCACTTT. Its protein is CASSYRGRTGNSPLHF. The genes are TRBV28 and TRBJ1-6; 9 bases align to TRBD1. This CDR3 has 16 residues. V lost 4 bases to trimming and J lost 7 bases; unmatched junction nucleotides: 8. Germline-derived CDR1 and CDR2 are MDHEN and SYDVKM.

This clone was seen a handful of times. CDR3 nucleotide sequence: TGTGCCAGCAGTGGAGGGAGGTCTGAAGCTTTCTTT. Its translation: CASSGGRSEAFF. The rearrangement uses TRBV9 and TRBJ1-1; D is unresolved. The V gene's germline CDR1 is SGDLS and CDR2 YYNGEE. Trimming took 5 bases from V and 6 from J, leaving 11 bases between them. The CDR3 consists of 12 residues.

The CDR3 nucleotides read TGTGCCAGCAGCGTAGGGCCAGGGGGGAATGAGCAGTTCTTC. This encodes CASSVGPGGNEQFF. The genes are TRBV9 and TRBJ2-1; maybe TRBD1 (7 bases). Trimming removed 0 bases from V and 7 bases from J, with 11 bases in between. Germline CDR1 reads SGDLS; CDR2 reads YYNGEE. This CDR3 region has 14 residues.

The CDR3 region has the DNA TGTGCCAGTAGTATTCAGGGACAGGGGGCTTACGAGCAGTACTTC. It yields the protein CASSIQGQGAYEQYF. V and J are TRBV19 and TRBJ2-7; 12 positions match TRBD1. Germline CDR1 reads LNHDA; CDR2 reads SQIVND (reference sequence). The ends lost 3 bases at V and 4 bases at J; junction bases unmatched: 4. This CDR3 region has 15 residues.

The chain carries TRBV9 and TRBJ2-7, with TRBD2 matching 10 bases. The CDR3 is made up of 18 amino acids. In germline, CDR1 is SGDLS, CDR2 YYNGEE. V trimming: 0 bases; J trimming: 1 base; junction bases outside the gene matches: 10. The CDR3 region is CASSVAPLAGDGSYEQYF. Written as DNA, the CDR3 is TGTGCCAGCAGCGTAGCCCCCCTAGCGGGGGATGGATCCTACGAGCAGTACTTC. Full variable domain (missing parts from reference TRBV9 and TRBJ2-7): DSGVTQTPKHLITATGQRVTLRCSPRSGDLSVYWYQQSLDQGLQFLIQYYNGEERAKGNILERFSAQQFPDLHSELNLSSLELGDSALYFCASSVAPLAGDGSYEQYFGPGTRLTVT.